Presented here are 12 T cell receptor beta chains from one specimen sequenced in a study of T-cell reconstitution after alpha-beta-depleted transplantation in children. Preparing the TCRbeta library involved the use of unique molecular identifiers. Each CDR3 protein is one row after TCRdb ran MiXCR on the PCR reads. This repertoire shows nearly 250,000 distinct CDR3 sequences, less than 9% found once; its top ten account for 6.3%. The starting material was PBMCs, mostly from graft donor cells, obtained 180 days after TCRalphabeta/CD19-depleted stem cell transplant. These receptors were taken from a male patient between 10 and 17 years old who had a stem cell transplant for acute lymphoblastic leukemia, so the T cells may come from the graft donor.

This clonotype was seen many times. The chain has TRBV7-9 and TRBJ2-4; 9 bases line up with TRBD2. Trimming took 3 bases from V and 8 from J; bases not matched to a gene: 5. This CDR3 region has 14 residues. CDR1 SEHNR and CDR2 FQNEAQ come from the germline V gene (reference sequence). CDR3 sequence (DNA): TGTGCCAGCAGCTTCACAAGGACTAGCGACATTCAGTACTTC. Its protein product is CASSFTRTSDIQYF.

This clonotype appeared many times. J is TRBJ2-7 and V is TRBV5-5; 8 positions agree with TRBD1. V trimming: 0 bases; J trimming: 3 bases; junction bases outside the gene matches: 11. The CDR3 consists of 17 residues. The germline CDR1 and CDR2 sequences are SGHKS and YYEKEE (reference sequence). CDR3 sequence: CASSLGQGARAIYEQYF. The DNA for the CDR3 is TGTGCCAGCAGCTTGGGGCAGGGGGCGCGGGCCATCTACGAGCAGTACTTC.

This clonotype was picked up many times. The V and J genes are TRBV27 and TRBJ1-5, with D possibly being TRBD1 (6 bases). The V end lost 5 bases, the J end lost 2 bases, and 16 bases lay between the germline ends. The length of the CDR3 is 16 residues. The germline CDR1 and CDR2 sequences are MNHEY and SMNVEV (reference sequence). This CDR3 is CASSPRLGGGNQPQHF. The CDR3 DNA reads as TGTGCCAGCAGTCCCCGATTGGGGGGCGGCAATCAGCCCCAGCATTTT.

This clonotype was recorded many times. J is TRBJ1-2 and V is TRBV2, with D uncertain. The germline V gene encodes CDR1 SNHLY and CDR2 FYNNEI. Deletions cut 4 bases from V and 7 bases from J, with 7 bases between. The CDR3 consists of 11 residues. The CDR3 DNA follows: TGTGCCAGCAGTGGTCAAGGTGGCTACACCTTC. It is translated as CASSGQGGYTF.

This clonotype was detected ten times or more. V gene TRBV7-6 combines with J gene TRBJ1-3, with D possibly being TRBD1 (5 bases). The CDR3 loop spans 17 amino acids. Trimming shortened V by 1 base and J by 2 bases, and 15 bases separated the two germline ends. Germline V gives CDR1 SGHVS, CDR2 FNYEAQ. The CDR3 sequence: CASSLDVGPGPGNTIYF. The CDR3 nucleotides are TGTGCCAGCAGCTTAGACGTGGGACCCGGCCCTGGAAACACCATATATTTT.

This clonotype has a count of ten or more. CDR3 bases: TGTGCCAGCAGCTTAAAGTATGGCGAGACCCAGTACTTC. Residues: CASSLKYGETQYF. The rearrangement uses TRBV7-3 and TRBJ2-5; D unclear. CDR3 length: 13 residues. Germline values: CDR1 SGHTA, CDR2 FQGTGA. V lost 1 base and J lost 5, with 8 bases in between.

This clonotype was seen ten or more times. V and J are TRBV7-2 and TRBJ1-2, with 7 bases that match TRBD1. The CDR3 runs to 16 residues. Germline V gene lookup returns CDR1 SGHTA and CDR2 FQGNSA. V lost 3 bases, J lost 1 base, and 8 bases stayed unmatched. CDR3 amino acids: CASSFPLTGNNYGYTF. Written as DNA, the CDR3 is TGTGCCAGCAGCTTCCCTTTGACAGGGAATAACTATGGCTACACCTTC.

This clonotype was seen repeatedly, ten times or more. This sequence joins TRBV27 and TRBJ2-2; D ambiguous. The germline gives CDR1 MNHEY, CDR2 SMNVEV (reference sequence). The CDR3 has 15 residues. Trimming stripped 5 bases from V and 1 base from J, with 11 bases between. The CDR3 protein is CASSPRERNTGELFF. For the CDR3, the DNA is TGTGCCAGCAGTCCGCGCGAGCGGAACACCGGGGAGCTGTTTTTT.

This clonotype was counted at least ten times. The chain has TRBV28 and TRBJ2-7; TRBD2 might be the D (8 bases). Trimming shortened V by 7 bases and J by 2 bases, and 15 bases separated the two germline ends. This CDR3 has 14 amino acids. Germline V gene sequence: CDR1 MDHEN, CDR2 SYDVKM. As DNA, the CDR3 is TGTGCCAGCAACTTAGCGGGGACAGCCTACGAGCAGTACTTC. This codes for CASNLAGTAYEQYF.

Comment on this clonotype: One base away lies a much larger clone, so this may be a sequencing read error. The chain couples TRBV6-1 to TRBJ2-7; possible D gene TRBD2, 5 bases. The CDR3 spans 15 residues. The V gene's germline CDR1 is MNHNS and CDR2 SASEGT. The CDR3: CASSTVEAGYYGQYF. The CDR3 DNA reads as TGTGCCAGCAGTACGGTAGAGGCGGGTTACTACGGGCAGTACTTC.

This clonotype was seen at least ten times. The chain combines TRBV7-2 with TRBJ2-3; 13 bases fit TRBD2. V trimming: 6 bases; J trimming: 6 bases; junction bases outside the gene matches: 6. The CDR3 covers 15 residues. Germline V gene data show CDR1 as SGHTA and CDR2 as FQGNSA. CDR3 DNA sequence: TGTGCCAGCAGACCTACTAGCGGGGGGGCCGATACGCAGTATTTT. Residues: CASRPTSGGADTQYF.

In its sample, this clonotype was seen many times. The chain employs TRBV18 and TRBJ1-5; TRBD1 matches 7 bases. The CDR3 covers 16 residues. V lost 2 bases and J lost 2; bases outside the gene matches: 6. Germline V gene lookup returns CDR1 KGHSH and CDR2 LQKENI. CDR3 nucleotide sequence: TGTGCCAGCTCACCAACCCGACAGGGTGGCAATCAGCCCCAGCATTTT. This gives the protein CASSPTRQGGNQPQHF.